One and the same sample provided the 9 T cell receptor beta chains below, sequenced in a study of blood T cell repertoires in COVID-19. Assay: immunoSEQ multiplex PCR; the TCRdb copy retains only in-frame clones and omits some. The profile shows under 200,000 clones, roughly 85% of them singletons. The sequencing input was peripheral blood. These TCRs come from a man aged 55 to 70 with active or convalescent COVID-19.

This chain joins TRBV23-1 and TRBJ2-7, with a possible D match to TRBD2 (5 bases). TRBV23-1 falls under the ORF class, with uncertain function. The length of the CDR3 is 15 residues. V was clipped by 4 bases and J by 1 base, with 14 bases between them. The CDR3 DNA sequence: TGCGCCAGCAGTCTAAAAGTCGGGGTGTCCTACGAGCAGTACTTC. Amino acids: CASSLKVGVSYEQYF.

The chain employs TRBV5-4 and TRBJ2-5; D is possibly TRBD1 (6 bases). This CDR3 comprises 14 residues. V was cut by 3 bases and J by 4 bases, with 13 bases left in between. The germline V gene has CDR1 SGHNT and CDR2 YYREEE (reference sequence). CDR3 nucleotides: TGTGCCAGCAGCTGGGCTACAGGGTTAGAGACCCAGTACTTC. Residues: CASSWATGLETQYF.

CDR3 residues: CASSKVDRFGNTIYF. CDR3 sequence (DNA): TGTGCCAGCAGCAAGGTGGACAGGTTCGGAAACACCATATATTTT. This chain joins TRBV21-1 and TRBJ1-3; the D call of TRBD1 is as the table states it, not checked on the DNA. TRBV21-1 is deemed a pseudogene. The CDR3 sequence is 15 residues long.

This sequence joins TRBV21-1 and TRBJ1-5; TRBD1, the table's D call, was not compared with the DNA. TRBV21-1 is designated a pseudogene. This CDR3 has 19 amino acids. CDR3 nucleotide sequence: TGTGCCAGCACCCTTCGCCTTATCTGGATACAGGGACCAGATCAGCCCCAGCATTTT. It yields the protein CASTLRLIWIQGPDQPQHF.

The chain joins TRBV2 to TRBJ2-1; 14 nucleotides align to TRBD2. V lost 7 bases to trimming and J lost 9 bases; unmatched junction nucleotides: 8. The CDR3 spans 15 residues. Germline V gives CDR1 SNHLY, CDR2 FYNNEI. CDR3 sequence reads: CASTISGLAGGEQFF. In DNA form, the CDR3 reads TGTGCCAGCACCATTTCTGGACTAGCGGGGGGTGAGCAGTTCTTC.

This chain connects TRBV19 to TRBJ1-1; D might be TRBD1 (5 bases). The CDR3 is made up of 14 amino acids. Trimming cost V 5 bases and J 0 bases, with 10 bases left between them. The germline V gene encodes CDR1 LNHDA and CDR2 SQIVND (reference sequence). The CDR3 nucleotides are TGTGCCAGTAGTCAGGGCTCCATGAACACTGAAGCTTTCTTT. It specifies CASSQGSMNTEAFF.

J is TRBJ1-1 and V is TRBV12-1; the tabulated D call, TRBD1, remains unverified against the DNA. TRBV12-1 is flagged as a pseudogene. The CDR3 runs 15 residues. CDR3 loop: CASSFAGAGGTEAFF. The CDR3, as DNA: TGTGCCAGCAGCTTTGCAGGGGCAGGGGGCACTGAAGCTTTCTTT.

This chain uses TRBV12-3 or TRBV12-4 with TRBJ1-2; tentative D call: TRBD1 (6 bases). The ends were cut back, 4 bases at V and 8 bases at J, with 8 bases in the middle. The CDR3 spans 11 residues. The CDR3 is CASSWGGGYTF. The CDR3 nucleotides are TGTGCCAGCAGTTGGGGGGGCGGCTACACCTTC.

The chain carries TRBV7-8 and TRBJ2-7; the D is unclear. The CDR3 totals 15 residues. V gave up 1 base and J gave up 5 bases, with 15 bases separating them. Germline V lookup: CDR1 SGHVS, CDR2 FQNEAQ. The CDR3 protein is CASSLGSAPWNEQYF. CDR3 nucleotides: TGTGCCAGCAGCTTAGGCAGCGCCCCGTGGAACGAGCAGTACTTC. Using reference TRBV7-8 and TRBJ2-7 for the parts outside the CDR3, the full variable domain is GAGVSQSPRYKVAKRGQDVALRCDPISGHVSLFWYQQALGQGPEFLTYFQNEAQLDKSGLPSDRFFAERPEGSVSTLKIQRTQQEDSAVYLCASSLGSAPWNEQYFGPGTRLTVT.